One and the same sample provided the 5 T cell receptor beta chains below, sequenced in a study of tumor-infiltrating lymphocytes in primary liver carcinoma. Scientists recovered RNA and DNA together from approximately 20-30 mg of unsorted bulk tissue. Total RNA amounting to roughly 450 ng was the source from which TCR beta cDNA was made with a constant-region primer. Researchers made the TCR beta libraries by running three nested multiplex PCR rounds with slightly modified ARM-PCR. Rounds one and two of PCR, each of roughly 10 cycles, were primed with TRBV1-TRBV30 forward primers and a C-beta reverse primer. TCRdb redid the calling of the multiplex PCR reads with MiXCR, one entry per CDR3 protein. The sample records 90,000 to 150,000 distinct CDR3 sequences, nearly 70% being singletons. Sample: tumor-adjacent normal liver tissue. The receptors were gathered from a woman in her fifties or sixties with primary liver carcinoma and hepatitis B virus infection.

This clonotype was recorded once. A much larger clone differs by one base, so this may be a read error. J is TRBJ2-3 and V is TRBV21-1; the D call of TRBD1 is as the table states it, not checked on the DNA. TRBV21-1 is a known pseudogene. The CDR3 is made up of 15 amino acids. This CDR3 is CASSRPGKKRKTQYF. In DNA, the CDR3 is TGTGCCAGCAGCAGACCGGGCAAGAAGAGGAAGACGCAGTATTTT.

With respect to this clonotype: A read error may account for a junction end that differs from germline. The V and J genes are TRBV11-2 and TRBJ2-5, with D perhaps given as TRBD1 or TRBD2 (5 bases each). CDR3 length: 15 amino acids. CDR1 and CDR2 (germline): SGHAT, FQNNGV. The CDR3 nucleotides read TGTGCCGGCAGTACCCCGGGATTCGCAGGGGAGACCCAGTACTTC. This translates into CAGSTPGFAGETQYF.

The table lists this clonotype with a count of one. As the CDR3 is not closed by the conserved phenylalanine or tryptophan, this likely results from a read error. The chain has TRBV11-3 and TRBJ1-1; TRBD1 aligns across 9 bases. Trimming removed 5 bases from V and 1 base from J; junction bases left unmatched: 11. The germline V gene encodes CDR1 SGHNT and CDR2 YENEEA. The CDR3 totals 17 residues. CDR3 in amino acids: CASSPGTGLFGNTEAFV. The DNA of the CDR3 is TGTGCCAGCAGCCCTGGGACAGGGTTATTTGGGAACACTGAAGCTTTCGTT.

This clonotype has a count of ten or more. V and J are TRBV5-1 and TRBJ2-2; D is uncertain. V was cut by 2 bases and J by 0 bases, with 5 bases left in between. The germline V gene has CDR1 SGHRS and CDR2 YFSETQ. The CDR3 runs 14 residues. CDR3 residues: CASSFDPNTGELFF. Here the CDR3 DNA reads TGCGCCAGCAGCTTTGACCCGAACACCGGGGAGCTGTTTTTT.

A word on this clonotype: A read error may produce the germline difference seen at one junction end. The chain uses TRBV29-1 and TRBJ1-1; D may be TRBD1 (6 bases). The CDR3 spans 13 residues. Germline assignment: CDR1 SQVTM and CDR2 ANQGSEA. CDR3 loop: CSVEVGTNTEALF. The CDR3 coding sequence is TGCAGTGTTGAAGTGGGGACAAATACTGAAGCTCTCTTT.